This T cell receptor (beta chain) came from a study of blood T cell repertoires in COVID-19. At the level of the study: The cDNA or gDNA used as material had been derived from T cells, B-cell-depleted T cells, or PBMCs.

This clone was picked up a small number of times. Here immunoSEQ multiplex PCR was the method, and the copy in TCRdb shows in-frame clones only, minus some. The table lists some 62,000 clones, more than 75% of them singletons. This TCR derives from a human donor in a cohort sampled during active COVID-19. The material sequenced was peripheral blood.

CDR3 sequence (DNA): TGTGCCAGCAGTAGGTCCGGGACAGGGTCTTACGAGCAGTACTTC. Protein: CASSRSGTGSYEQYF. V and J are TRBV6-6 and TRBJ2-7; TRBD1 agrees at 9 bases. The CDR3 is made up of 15 amino acids. Germline V lookup: CDR1 MNHNY, CDR2 SVGAGI (reference sequence). Trimming took 5 bases from V and 4 from J; bases not matched to a gene: 9.